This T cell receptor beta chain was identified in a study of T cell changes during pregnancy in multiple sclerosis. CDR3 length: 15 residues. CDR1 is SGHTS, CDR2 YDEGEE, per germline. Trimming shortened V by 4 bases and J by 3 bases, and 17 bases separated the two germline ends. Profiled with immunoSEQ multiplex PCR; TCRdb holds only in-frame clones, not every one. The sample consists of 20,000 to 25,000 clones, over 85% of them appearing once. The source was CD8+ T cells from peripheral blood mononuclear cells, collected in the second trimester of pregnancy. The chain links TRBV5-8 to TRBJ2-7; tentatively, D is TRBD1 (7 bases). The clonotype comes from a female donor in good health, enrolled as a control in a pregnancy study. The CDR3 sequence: CASSPLRGDSYEQYF. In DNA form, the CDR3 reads TGTGCCAGCAGCCCACTAAGGGGGGACAGCTACGAGCAGTACTTC.